Here is one TCR beta chain with its context. The data belong to a study of blood T cell repertoires in COVID-19. Study information: Both acute and convalescent COVID-19 samples were obtained from the United States, Italy and Spain. T cells, B-cell-depleted T cells, or PBMCs provided the cDNA or gDNA that served as material.

Original handling: Using reference gene primer amplification, nucleated cell counts were estimated. Data came from immunoSEQ multiplex PCR; TCRdb stores just in-frame clones and leaves some out. D and trimming were read from the DNA, whereas the V and J calls and clone size are those reported in that table. The profile covers 45,000 or so clones, with 70% to 80% appearing a single time and around 19% taken by the ten largest. The receptor comes from a man aged 65-85 years with acute or convalescent COVID-19. Sequencing used peripheral blood.

The CDR3 here is CASSDGLRGLNGYTF. The CDR3 coding sequence is TGTGCCAGCAGTGACGGACTAAGAGGCCTTAATGGCTACACCTTC. The chain links TRBV2 to TRBJ1-2; no clear D. Trimming left V 3 bases short and J 6 bases short, with 17 bases between. Looked up from germline, CDR1 is SNHLY and CDR2 is FYNNEI. This CDR3 has 15 amino acids.